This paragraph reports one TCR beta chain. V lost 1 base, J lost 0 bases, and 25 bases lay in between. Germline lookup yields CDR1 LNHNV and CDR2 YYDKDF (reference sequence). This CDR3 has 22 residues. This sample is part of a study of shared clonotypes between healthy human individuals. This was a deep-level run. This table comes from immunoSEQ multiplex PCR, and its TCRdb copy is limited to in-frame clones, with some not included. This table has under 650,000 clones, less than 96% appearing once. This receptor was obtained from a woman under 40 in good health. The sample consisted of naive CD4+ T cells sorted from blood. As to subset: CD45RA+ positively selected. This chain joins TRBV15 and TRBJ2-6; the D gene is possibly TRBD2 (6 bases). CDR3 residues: CATSRGESGVIVANSGANVLTF. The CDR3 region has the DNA TGTGCCACCAGCAGAGGAGAATCGGGGGTAATAGTAGCTAACTCTGGGGCCAACGTCCTGACTTTC. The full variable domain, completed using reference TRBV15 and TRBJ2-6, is DAMVIQNPRYQVTQFGKPVTLSCSQTLNHNVMYWYQQKSSQAPKLLFHYYDKDFNNEADTPDNFQSRRPNTSFCFLDIRSPGLGDTAMYLCATSRGESGVIVANSGANVLTFGAGSRLTVL.